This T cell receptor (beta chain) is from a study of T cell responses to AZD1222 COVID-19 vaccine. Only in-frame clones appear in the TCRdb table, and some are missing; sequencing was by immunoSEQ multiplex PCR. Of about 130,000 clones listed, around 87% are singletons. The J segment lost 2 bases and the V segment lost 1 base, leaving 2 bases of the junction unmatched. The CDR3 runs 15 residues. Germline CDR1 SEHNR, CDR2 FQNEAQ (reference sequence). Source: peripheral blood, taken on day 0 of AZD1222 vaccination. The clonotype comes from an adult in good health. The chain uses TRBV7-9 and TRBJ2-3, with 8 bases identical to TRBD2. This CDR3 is CASSLGGLDTDTQYF. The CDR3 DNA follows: TGTGCCAGCAGCTTAGGGGGACTAGACACAGATACGCAGTATTTT. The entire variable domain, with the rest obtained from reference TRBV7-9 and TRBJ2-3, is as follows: DTGVSQNPRHKITKRGQNVTFRCDPISEHNRLYWYRQTLGQGPEFLTYFQNEAQLEKSRLLSDRFSAERPKGSFSTLEIQRTEQGDSAMYLCASSLGGLDTDTQYFGPGTRLTVL.